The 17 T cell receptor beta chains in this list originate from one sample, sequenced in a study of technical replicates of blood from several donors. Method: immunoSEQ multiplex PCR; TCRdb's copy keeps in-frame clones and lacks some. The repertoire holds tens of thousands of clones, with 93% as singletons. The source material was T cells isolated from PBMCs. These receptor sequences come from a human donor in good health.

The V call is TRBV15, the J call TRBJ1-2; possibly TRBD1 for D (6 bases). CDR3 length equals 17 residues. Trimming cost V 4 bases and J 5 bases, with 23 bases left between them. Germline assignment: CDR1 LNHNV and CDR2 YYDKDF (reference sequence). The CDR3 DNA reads TGTGCCACCAGCACAGGGACATTCAGTACCGGCCTATATGGCTACACCTTC. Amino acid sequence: CATSTGTFSTGLYGYTF.

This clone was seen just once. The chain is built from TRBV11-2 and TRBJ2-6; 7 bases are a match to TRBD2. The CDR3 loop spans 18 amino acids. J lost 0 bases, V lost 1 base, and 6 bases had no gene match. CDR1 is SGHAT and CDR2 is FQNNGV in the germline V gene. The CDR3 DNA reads TGTGCCAGCAGCTTAGGGAGCGGGGTTTTCTCTGGGGCCAACGTCCTGACTTTC. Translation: CASSLGSGVFSGANVLTF.

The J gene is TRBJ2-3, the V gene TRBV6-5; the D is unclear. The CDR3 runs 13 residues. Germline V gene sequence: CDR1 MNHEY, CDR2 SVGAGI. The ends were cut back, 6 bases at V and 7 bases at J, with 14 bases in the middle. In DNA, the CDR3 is TGTGCCAGCAGCCCCTCCCTAGGAAATACGCAGTATTTT. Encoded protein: CASSPSLGNTQYF.

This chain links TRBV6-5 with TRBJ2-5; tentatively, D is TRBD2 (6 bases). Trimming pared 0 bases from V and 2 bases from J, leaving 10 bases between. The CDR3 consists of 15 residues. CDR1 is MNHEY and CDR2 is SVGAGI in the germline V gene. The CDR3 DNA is TGTGCCAGCAGTTACTCGCGGGGCCTGCAAGAGACCCAGTACTTC. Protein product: CASSYSRGLQETQYF.

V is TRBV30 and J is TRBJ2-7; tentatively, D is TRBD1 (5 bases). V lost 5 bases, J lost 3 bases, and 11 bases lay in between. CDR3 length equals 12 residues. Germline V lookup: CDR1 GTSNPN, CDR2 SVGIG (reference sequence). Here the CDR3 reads CAWDSLGYEQYF. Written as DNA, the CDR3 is TGTGCCTGGGACAGTCTGGGCTACGAGCAGTACTTC.

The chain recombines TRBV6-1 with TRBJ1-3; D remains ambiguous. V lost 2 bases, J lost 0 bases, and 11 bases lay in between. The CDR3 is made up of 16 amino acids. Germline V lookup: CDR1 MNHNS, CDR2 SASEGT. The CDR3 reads CASSELVELSGNTIYF. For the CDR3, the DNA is TGTGCCAGCAGTGAACTAGTAGAGCTCTCTGGAAACACCATATATTTT.

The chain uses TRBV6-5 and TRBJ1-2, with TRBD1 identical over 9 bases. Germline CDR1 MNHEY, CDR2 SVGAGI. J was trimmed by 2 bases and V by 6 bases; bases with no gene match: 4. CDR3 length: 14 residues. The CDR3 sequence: CASRRGQGNYGYTF. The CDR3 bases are TGTGCCAGCAGACGGGGACAGGGAAACTATGGCTACACCTTC.

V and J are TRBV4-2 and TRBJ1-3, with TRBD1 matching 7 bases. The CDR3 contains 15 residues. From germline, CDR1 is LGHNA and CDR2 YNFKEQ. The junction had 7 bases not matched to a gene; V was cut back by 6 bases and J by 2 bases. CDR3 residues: CASRRQGGTGNTIYF. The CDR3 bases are TGTGCCAGCAGACGACAGGGCGGCACTGGAAACACCATATATTTT.

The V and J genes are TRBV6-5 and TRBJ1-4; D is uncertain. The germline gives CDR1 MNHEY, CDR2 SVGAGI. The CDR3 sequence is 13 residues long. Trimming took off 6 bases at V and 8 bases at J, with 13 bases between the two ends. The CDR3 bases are TGTGCCAGCAGGAAAGGTGGAGGAGAAAAACTGTTTTTT. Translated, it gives CASRKGGGEKLFF.

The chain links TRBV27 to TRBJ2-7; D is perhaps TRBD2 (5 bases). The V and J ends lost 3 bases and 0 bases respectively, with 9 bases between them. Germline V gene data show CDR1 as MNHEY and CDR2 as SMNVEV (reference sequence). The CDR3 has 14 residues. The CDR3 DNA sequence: TGTGCCAGCAGTTTTTTGGGGAGCTCCTACGAGCAGTACTTC. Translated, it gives CASSFLGSSYEQYF.

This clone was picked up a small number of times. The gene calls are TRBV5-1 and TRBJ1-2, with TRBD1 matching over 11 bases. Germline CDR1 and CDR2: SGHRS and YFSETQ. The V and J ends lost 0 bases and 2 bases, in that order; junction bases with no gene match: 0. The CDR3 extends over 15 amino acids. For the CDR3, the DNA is TGCGCCAGCAGCTTGGGGGACAGGGGGAACTATGGCTACACCTTC. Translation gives CASSLGDRGNYGYTF.

The CDR3 region is CAWSGRPDSQETQYF. CDR3 DNA: TGTGCCTGGAGTGGGAGACCAGACAGCCAAGAGACCCAGTACTTC. The chain uses TRBV30 and TRBJ2-5; tentative D call: TRBD1 (5 bases). Per germline, CDR1 GTSNPN and CDR2 SVGIG (reference sequence). V was pared by 1 base and J by 1 base, with 13 bases between. The CDR3 is made up of 15 amino acids.

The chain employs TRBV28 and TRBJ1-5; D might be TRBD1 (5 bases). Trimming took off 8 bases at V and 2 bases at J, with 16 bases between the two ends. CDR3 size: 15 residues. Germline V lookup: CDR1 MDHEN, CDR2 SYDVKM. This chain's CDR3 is CASASAGNGNQPQHF. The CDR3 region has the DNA TGTGCCAGCGCATCGGCAGGGAATGGCAATCAGCCCCAGCATTTT.

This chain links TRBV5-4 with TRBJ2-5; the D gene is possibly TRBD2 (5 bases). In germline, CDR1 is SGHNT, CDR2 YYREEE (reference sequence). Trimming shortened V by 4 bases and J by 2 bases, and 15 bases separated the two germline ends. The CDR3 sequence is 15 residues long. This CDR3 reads CASSPPSRTQETQYF. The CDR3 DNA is TGTGCCAGCAGCCCTCCTTCTCGGACTCAAGAGACCCAGTACTTC.

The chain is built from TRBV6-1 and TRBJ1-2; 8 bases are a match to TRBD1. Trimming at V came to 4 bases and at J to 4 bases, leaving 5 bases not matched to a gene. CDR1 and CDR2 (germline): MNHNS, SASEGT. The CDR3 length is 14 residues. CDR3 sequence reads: CASSVQGAAYGYTF. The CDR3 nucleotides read TGTGCCAGCAGTGTCCAGGGGGCGGCCTATGGCTACACCTTC.

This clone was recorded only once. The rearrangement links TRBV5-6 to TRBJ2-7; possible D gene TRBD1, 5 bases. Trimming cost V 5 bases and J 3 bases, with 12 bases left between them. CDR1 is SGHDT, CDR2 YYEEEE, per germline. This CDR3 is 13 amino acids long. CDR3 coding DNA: TGTGCCAGCAGAGGGGATGCCAACTACGAGCAGTACTTC. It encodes CASRGDANYEQYF.

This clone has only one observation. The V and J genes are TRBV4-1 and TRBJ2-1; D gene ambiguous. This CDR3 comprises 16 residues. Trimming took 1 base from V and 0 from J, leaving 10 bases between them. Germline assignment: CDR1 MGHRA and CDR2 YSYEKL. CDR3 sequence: CASSQASPSSYNEQFF. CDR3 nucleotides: TGCGCCAGCAGCCAAGCGTCCCCGAGCTCCTACAATGAGCAGTTCTTC.